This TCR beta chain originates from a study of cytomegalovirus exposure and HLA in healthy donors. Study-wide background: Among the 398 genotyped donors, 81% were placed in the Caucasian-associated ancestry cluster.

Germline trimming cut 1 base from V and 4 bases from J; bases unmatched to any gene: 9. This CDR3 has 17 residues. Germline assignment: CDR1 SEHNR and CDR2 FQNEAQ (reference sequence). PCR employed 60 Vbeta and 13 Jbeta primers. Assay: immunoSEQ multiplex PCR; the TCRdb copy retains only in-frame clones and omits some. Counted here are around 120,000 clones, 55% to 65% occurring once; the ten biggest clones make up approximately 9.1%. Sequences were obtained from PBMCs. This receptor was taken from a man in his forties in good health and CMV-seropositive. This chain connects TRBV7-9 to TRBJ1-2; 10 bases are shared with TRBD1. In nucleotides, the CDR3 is TGTGCCAGCAGCTTAGGACGAGGGACAGGGGAAATCTATGGCTACACCTTC. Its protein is CASSLGRGTGEIYGYTF.